Following are 9 T cell receptor beta chains from one sample sequenced in a study of T cell responses to AZD1222 COVID-19 vaccine. Only in-frame clones appear in the TCRdb table, and some are missing; sequencing was by immunoSEQ multiplex PCR. The table shows 95,000 to 150,000 clones, with more than 75% occurring only once. This specimen consisted of peripheral blood, obtained on day 0 of AZD1222 vaccination. These receptors were collected from an adult in good health.

This clone was found a few times. The chain uses TRBV7-3 and TRBJ2-2, with D hard to call. This CDR3 has 15 residues. The germline gives CDR1 SGHTA, CDR2 FQGTGA. The V end lost 7 bases, the J end lost 6 bases, and 18 bases lay between the germline ends. The CDR3 is CASTMTQIPSGELFF. The CDR3 DNA reads as TGTGCCAGCACCATGACTCAAATTCCCTCCGGGGAGCTGTTTTTT.

In this sample, this clone turned up a few times. The chain employs TRBV3-1 (or the pseudogene TRBV3-2) and TRBJ2-3, with 11 bases fitting TRBD2. Trimming took 2 bases from V and 6 from J; bases not matched to a gene: 13. Germline loops: CDR1 LGHDT, CDR2 YNNKEL (reference sequence). CDR3 length: 18 amino acids. The CDR3 region is CASSQSGSTSGGKDTQYF. The CDR3 nucleotides are TGTGCCAGCAGCCAATCAGGCTCAACTAGCGGGGGCAAGGATACGCAGTATTTT.

The chain links TRBV7-9 to TRBJ1-5; tentative D call: TRBD1 (5 bases). Trimming stripped 5 bases from V and 1 base from J, with 9 bases between. The germline V gene has CDR1 SEHNR and CDR2 FQNEAQ (reference sequence). The CDR3 spans 14 residues. The CDR3 is CASSPGGSNQPQHF. In DNA form, the CDR3 reads TGTGCCAGCAGCCCTGGGGGGAGCAATCAGCCCCAGCATTTT.

The chain employs TRBV5-1 and TRBJ1-3; D perhaps matches TRBD1 (6 bases). CDR1 and CDR2 from the germline V gene are SGHRS and YFSETQ. Trimming shortened V by 4 bases and J by 0 bases, and 14 bases separated the two germline ends. The CDR3 length is 16 residues. The CDR3 is CASSPRTADSGNTIYF. CDR3 DNA sequence: TGCGCCAGCAGCCCCCGGACAGCGGACTCTGGAAACACCATATATTTT.

This clone has more than one count but fewer than ten. This chain links TRBV10-3 with TRBJ2-7; a possible D gene is TRBD2 (5 bases). The V gene lost 6 bases and the J gene lost 3 bases, with 6 bases spanning the gap. Germline loops: CDR1 ENHRY, CDR2 SYGVKD. CDR3 size: 11 residues. CDR3: CAISRDYEQYF. For the CDR3, the DNA is TGTGCCATCAGCCGGGACTACGAGCAGTACTTC.

This chain connects TRBV7-6 to TRBJ1-1, with a possible D match to TRBD1 (6 bases). Trimming removed 5 bases at V and 5 bases at J, with 18 bases between. The CDR3 length is 15 residues. Germline V gives CDR1 SGHVS, CDR2 FNYEAQ. The CDR3 sequence: CASSPAGGAGTEAFF. In DNA, the CDR3 is TGTGCCAGCAGCCCAGCGGGGGGCGCGGGAACTGAAGCTTTCTTT.

This rearrangement joins TRBV4-3 to TRBJ1-3; no clear D gene. The length of the CDR3 is 16 residues. V was pared by 3 bases and J by 0 bases, with 12 bases between. CDR1 LGHNA and CDR2 YSLEER come from the germline V gene. CDR3 in DNA: TGCGCCAGCAGCCAGAACGGGCGTCTCTCTGGAAACACCATATATTTT. This gives the protein CASSQNGRLSGNTIYF.

This clone was counted between two and nine times. The chain couples TRBV30 to TRBJ1-6; 7 bases are a match to TRBD1. The germline gives CDR1 GTSNPN, CDR2 SVGIG (reference sequence). Unmatched junction bases numbered 8, after V lost 4 bases and J lost 5 bases. This CDR3 has 15 residues. Here the CDR3 reads CAWNSQGINNSPLHF. CDR3 bases: TGTGCCTGGAACTCACAGGGGATTAATAATTCACCCCTCCACTTT.

This chain joins TRBV16 and TRBJ1-5; D is unresolved. From germline, CDR1 is KGHSY and CDR2 FQNENV. Trimming removed 2 bases at V and 5 bases at J, with 10 bases between. The CDR3 totals 14 residues. CDR3 coding DNA: TGTGCCAGCAGCCAAGTGTCAGGTTATCAGCCCCAGCATTTT. It is translated as CASSQVSGYQPQHF.